Listed below are T cell receptor beta chains from one sample, sequenced in a study of regulatory T cells in long-lasting Graves disease. Via MiXCR, TCRdb re-called the multiplex PCR reads, giving one row per CDR3 protein. The repertoire holds fewer than 550,000 distinct CDR3 sequences, with roughly 15% as singletons. This sample was shared with a second study, whose subject was T cells in Graves' hyperthyroidism and ophthalmopathy.

The sample consisted of peripheral blood mononuclear cells (PBMCs), taken at new diagnosis, from a patient treated with antithyroid drugs. The receptors shown here come from a woman between 40 and 65 years old with Graves disease. Both conserved end residues are trimmed from each CDR3.

v_call,j_call,cdr3_aa
TRBV28,TRBJ2-7,ASRSRDSPRGYEQY
TRBV3-1,TRBJ2-3,ASSQDLGGAGSPTDTQY
TRBV11-3,TRBJ2-7,ASSADSTNYEQY
TRBV5-1,TRBJ2-7,ASSQFQGSEQY
TRBV5-1,TRBJ2-7,ASSLALQFSYEQY
TRBV3-1,TRBJ2-4,ASSQGAGGLKY
TRBV7-9,TRBJ1-6,ASTLAGTNSPLH
TRBV19,TRBJ2-1,ASSPNDGYNEQF
TRBV5-1,TRBJ1-2,ASSLGTALDGYT
TRBV20-1,TRBJ2-1,SARLAGGVGYNEQF
TRBV5-5,TRBJ2-3,ASSLSLADYTDTQY
TRBV2,TRBJ2-5,ASSMGTVIGTQY
TRBV10-2,TRBJ2-4,ASRVTENIQY
TRBV20-1,TRBJ1-1,SARGGISNTEAF
TRBV12-3/TRBV12-4,TRBJ2-5,ASSWLAGPGETQY
TRBV5-1,TRBJ1-1,ASSKDSMVTEAF
TRBV6-1,TRBJ1-2,ASSPSSYGYT
TRBV6-5,TRBJ1-3,ASSYTAGTGGPRFGNTIY
TRBV6-1,TRBJ2-2,ASRRSTGELF
TRBV5-1,TRBJ2-2,ASSPLLEANTGELF
TRBV24-1,TRBJ1-2,ATSDSDRDYGYT
TRBV7-9,TRBJ1-1,ASSLASRVVRDTEAF
TRBV2,TRBJ2-7,ASSRQIYEQY
TRBV19,TRBJ2-1,ASSIGGTSVQGQF